These T cell receptor beta chains were read from a single sample in a study of Ad26.COV2.S vaccination and SARS-CoV-2 variants. Generated by immunoSEQ multiplex PCR, the TCRdb table keeps only in-frame clones and is missing some. Of some 480,000 clones in the sample, around 88% were seen once. Specimen: peripheral blood, collected in a trial of Ad26.COV2.S vaccine versus placebo. All receptors come from a person aged 18-60 years who received the Ad26.COV2.S COVID-19 vaccine or a placebo. CDR3s include the opening cysteine and the closing phenylalanine or tryptophan. The D gene is left open where the match is weak. Clone size is stated in some rows and not others, as once, few, many or a class when expanded.

>TRBV24-1|-|TRBJ2-5|TRBD2
TGTGCCACCAGTGATCCCGGACTAGCGGGAGTGGGAGAGACCCAGTACTTC
CATSDPGLAGVGETQYF
>TRBV28|-|TRBJ1-3|-
TGTGCCAGCCGTTCGTCTGGAAACACCATATATTTT
CASRSSGNTIYF
>TRBV5-5|-|TRBJ1-5|-
TGTGCCAGCAGCTTGCAAGGCACCTCCGATCAGCCCCAGCATTTT
CASSLQGTSDQPQHF
>TRBV19|-|TRBJ2-3|-
TGTGCCAGTATGGGTAGAGCCCCTAGCACAGATACGCAGTATTTT
CASMGRAPSTDTQYF
>TRBV27|-|TRBJ2-3|-
TGTGCCAGCAGGGTAGACGGGACCCGAGATACGCAGTATTTT
CASRVDGTRDTQYF
>TRBV6-5|-|TRBJ2-7|TRBD1
TGTGCCAGCAGTTACACCCTACCGACAGGGTACGAGCAGTACTTC
CASSYTLPTGYEQYF
>TRBV29-1|-|TRBJ2-1|-
TGCAGCGTCAAAGGTGCGAGCTACTACAATGAGCAGTTCTTC
CSVKGASYYNEQFF
>TRBV29-1|-|TRBJ2-1|-
TGCAGCGTTATTTCACCGAGCTCCTACAATGAGCAGTTCTTC
CSVISPSSYNEQFF
>TRBV10-3|-|TRBJ1-3|-
TGTGCCATCTCTCCAGGGGTTTCTGGAAACACCATATATTTT
CAISPGVSGNTIYF
>TRBV6-5|-|TRBJ2-2|-
TGTGCCAGCAGTAGGGACCTGACGGCCGGGGAGCTGTTTTTT
CASSRDLTAGELFF
>TRBV5-1|-|TRBJ2-1|TRBD2
TGCGCCAGCAGCTTTTCAGGAGGGCTAGCGGGAGTTAGCAATGAGCAGTTCTTC
CASSFSGGLAGVSNEQFF
>TRBV7-6|-|TRBJ1-3|-
TGTGCCAGCAGCTTACTCGATGGAAACACCATATATTTT
CASSLLDGNTIYF
>TRBV30|once|TRBJ2-3|TRBD2
TGTGCCTGGAGTGTCCCGGGACTAGAGAGGCAGTATTTT
CAWSVPGLERQYF
>TRBV10-3|-|TRBJ2-2|-
TGTGCCATCAGTGAGTTAGTAGGTCGCACCGGGGAGCTGTTTTTT
CAISELVGRTGELFF
>TRBV5-6|once|TRBJ1-1|TRBD1
TGTGCCAGCAGCCCGCACTTTGGGACAGTCTCTGAAGCTTTCTTT
CASSPHFGTVSEAFF
>TRBV7-9|-|TRBJ2-7|-
TGTGCCAGCAGCTTAGGAAGGGGCGACCTCTACGAGCAGTACTTC
CASSLGRGDLYEQYF
>TRBV5-1|-|TRBJ1-1|TRBD1
TGCGCCAGCAGCTTGGGGGGACAGGGTTGGACTGAAGCTTTCTTT
CASSLGGQGWTEAFF
>TRBV30|-|TRBJ2-7|TRBD2
TGTGCCTGGACCCGGGGGGGCGAGCAGTACTTC
CAWTRGGEQYF
>TRBV3-1/TRBV3-2|few|TRBJ2-5|-
TGTGCCAGCAGCCAGCTCCGTTTTTCAGAGACCCAGTACTTC
CASSQLRFSETQYF
>TRBV23-1|-|TRBJ2-7|-
TGCGCCAGCAGTCAAGGGGCAGCGTCCTACGAGCAGTACTTC
CASSQGAASYEQYF
>TRBV5-6|-|TRBJ1-1|TRBD1
TGTGCCAGCAGCCACCCAGAGGGGGCGACTGAAGCTTTCTTT
CASSHPEGATEAFF
>TRBV4-2|few|TRBJ1-2|-
TGTGCCAGCAGCCAAGTAGACAGGAAGGATGGCTACACCTTC
CASSQVDRKDGYTF
>TRBV28|-|TRBJ2-2|-
TGTGCCAGCAAAAGCTTTGTGGAGCTGTTTTTT
CASKSFVELFF
>TRBV21-1|-|TRBJ2-6|-
TGTGCCAGCAGCCCCCAACGGGGAGGTGCCAACGTCCTGACTTTC
CASSPQRGGANVLTF